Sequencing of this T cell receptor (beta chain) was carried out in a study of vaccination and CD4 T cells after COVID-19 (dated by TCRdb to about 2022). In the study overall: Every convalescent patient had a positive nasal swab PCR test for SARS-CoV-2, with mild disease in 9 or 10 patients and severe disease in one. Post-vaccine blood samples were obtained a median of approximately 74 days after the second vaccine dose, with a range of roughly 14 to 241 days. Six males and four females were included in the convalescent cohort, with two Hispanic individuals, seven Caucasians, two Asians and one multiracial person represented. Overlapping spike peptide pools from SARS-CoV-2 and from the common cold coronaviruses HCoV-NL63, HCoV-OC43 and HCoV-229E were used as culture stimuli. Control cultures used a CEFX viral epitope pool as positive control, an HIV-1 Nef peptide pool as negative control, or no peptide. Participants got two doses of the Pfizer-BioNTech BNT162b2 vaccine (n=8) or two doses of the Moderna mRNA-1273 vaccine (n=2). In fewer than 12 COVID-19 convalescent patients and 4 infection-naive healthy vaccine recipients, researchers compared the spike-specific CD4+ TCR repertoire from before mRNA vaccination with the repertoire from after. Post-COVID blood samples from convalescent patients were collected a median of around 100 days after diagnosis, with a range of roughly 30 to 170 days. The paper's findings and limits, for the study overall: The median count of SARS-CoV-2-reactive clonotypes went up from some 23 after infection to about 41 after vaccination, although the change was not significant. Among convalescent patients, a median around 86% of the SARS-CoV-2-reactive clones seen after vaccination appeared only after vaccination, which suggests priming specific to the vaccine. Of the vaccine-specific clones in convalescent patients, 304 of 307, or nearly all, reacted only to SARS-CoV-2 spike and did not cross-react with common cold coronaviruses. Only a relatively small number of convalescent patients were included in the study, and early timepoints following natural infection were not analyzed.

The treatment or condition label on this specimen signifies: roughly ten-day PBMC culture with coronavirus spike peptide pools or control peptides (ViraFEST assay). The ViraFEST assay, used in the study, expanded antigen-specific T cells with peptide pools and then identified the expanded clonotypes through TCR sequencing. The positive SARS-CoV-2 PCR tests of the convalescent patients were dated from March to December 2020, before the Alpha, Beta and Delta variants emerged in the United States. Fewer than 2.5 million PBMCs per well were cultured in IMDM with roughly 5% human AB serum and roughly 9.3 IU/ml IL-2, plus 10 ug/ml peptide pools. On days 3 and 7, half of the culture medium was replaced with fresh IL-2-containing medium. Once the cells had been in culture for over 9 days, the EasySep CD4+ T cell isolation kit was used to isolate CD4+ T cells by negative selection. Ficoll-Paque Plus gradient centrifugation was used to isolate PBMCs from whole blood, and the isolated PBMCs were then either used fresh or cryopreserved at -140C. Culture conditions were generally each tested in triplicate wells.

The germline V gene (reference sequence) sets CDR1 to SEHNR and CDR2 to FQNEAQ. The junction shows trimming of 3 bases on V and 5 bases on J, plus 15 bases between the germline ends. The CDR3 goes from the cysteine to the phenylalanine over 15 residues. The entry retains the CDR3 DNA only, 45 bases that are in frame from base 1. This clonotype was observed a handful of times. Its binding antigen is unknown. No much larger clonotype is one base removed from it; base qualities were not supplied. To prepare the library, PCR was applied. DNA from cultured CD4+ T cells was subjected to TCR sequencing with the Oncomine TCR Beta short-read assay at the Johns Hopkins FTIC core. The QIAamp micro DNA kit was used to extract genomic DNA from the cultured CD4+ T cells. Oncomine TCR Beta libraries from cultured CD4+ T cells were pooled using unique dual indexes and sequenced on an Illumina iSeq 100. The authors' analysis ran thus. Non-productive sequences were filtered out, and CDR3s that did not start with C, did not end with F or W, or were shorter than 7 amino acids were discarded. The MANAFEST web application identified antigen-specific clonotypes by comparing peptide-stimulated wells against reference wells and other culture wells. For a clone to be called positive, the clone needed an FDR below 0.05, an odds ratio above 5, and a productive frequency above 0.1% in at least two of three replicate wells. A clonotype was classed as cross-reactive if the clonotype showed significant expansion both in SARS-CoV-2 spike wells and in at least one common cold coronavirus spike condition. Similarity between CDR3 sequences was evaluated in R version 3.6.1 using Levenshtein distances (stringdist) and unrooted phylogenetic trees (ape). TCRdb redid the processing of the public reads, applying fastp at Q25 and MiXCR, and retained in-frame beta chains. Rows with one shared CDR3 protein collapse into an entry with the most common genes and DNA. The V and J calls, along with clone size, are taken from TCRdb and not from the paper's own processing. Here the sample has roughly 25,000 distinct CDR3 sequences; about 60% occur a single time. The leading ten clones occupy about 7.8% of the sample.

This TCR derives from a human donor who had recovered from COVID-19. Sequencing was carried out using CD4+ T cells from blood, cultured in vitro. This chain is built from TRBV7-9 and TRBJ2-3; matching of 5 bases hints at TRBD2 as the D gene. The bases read TGTGCCAGCAGCTTCTTAGAGGGAGTGGTAGATACGCAGTATTTT. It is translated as CASSFLEGVVDTQYF. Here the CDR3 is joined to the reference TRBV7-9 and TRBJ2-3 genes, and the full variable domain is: DTGVSQNPRHKITKRGQNVTFRCDPISEHNRLYWYRQTLGQGPEFLTYFQNEAQLEKSRLLSDRFSAERPKGSFSTLEIQRTEQGDSAMYLCASSFLEGVVDTQYFGPGTRLTVL.